This T cell receptor beta chain comes out of a study of cytomegalovirus exposure and HLA in healthy donors. At the level of the study: There were some 400 genotyped donors. Of these, roughly 80% fell in the genetic ancestry cluster associated with self-reported Caucasian donors.

From germline, CDR1 is ENHRY and CDR2 SYGVKD. The CDR3 is 17 amino acids. After removal of 4 bases from V and 3 bases from J, the junction contained 8 bases not matched to a gene. With 60 Vbeta and 13 Jbeta primers, the PCR was carried out. Produced via immunoSEQ multiplex PCR; TCRdb's table is partial and in-frame only. The sample yields 100,000 to 120,000 clones, just over 75% seen once. Study conclusions and caveats: TCR beta sequences reportedly predicted the HLA-A and HLA-B alleles of most subjects accurately. As a later analysis revealed, most CMV-associated TCR beta chains appeared HLA-restricted. Most TCR sequences were uncommon, yet certain public TCRs appeared in many donors.

This clone has a single count. The antigen remains undetermined. The chain recombines TRBV10-3 with TRBJ2-1, with TRBD2 matching over 11 bases. Sequenced material: PBMCs. The clonotype comes from a man aged 30 to 39 in good health and CMV-seropositive. In DNA form, the CDR3 reads TGTGCCATCAGTGGGCCTAGCGGGGGGACAATCTACAATGAGCAGTTCTTC. It encodes CAISGPSGGTIYNEQFF.